Given below is one T cell receptor beta chain in context. Germline lookup yields CDR1 SGHRS and CDR2 YFSETQ. The V end was cut by 2 bases, the J end by 8 bases, with 17 bases between. The CDR3 has 15 amino acids. TCRdb fed the RT-PCR reads into MiXCR, producing one record per CDR3 protein. The sample lists approximately 720,000 distinct CDR3 sequences, 11% to 15% seen once, with 3% to 4.5% in the top ten. V gene TRBV5-1 combines with J gene TRBJ2-1; D unclear. The sequence came from a female donor in good health, serving as a healthy control. The source material was memory CD4+ T cells from blood. The CDR3 DNA follows: TGCGCCAGCAGCTTCGACGGTGGGTGGGTTGATGAGCAGTTCTTC. Protein product: CASSFDGGWVDEQFF. The whole variable domain, filled in from reference TRBV5-1 and TRBJ2-1, reads KAGVTQTPRYLIKTRGQQVTLSCSPISGHRSVSWYQQTPGQGLQFLFEYFSETQRNKGNFPGRFSGRQFSNSRSEMNVSTLELGDSALYLCASSFDGGWVDEQFFGPGTRLTVL.